This T cell receptor beta chain was identified in a study of PD-1 blockade in mismatch repair-deficient tumors. General study points: Rapid post-treatment expansion, then contraction, generally preceding radiologic response, marked tumor-resident clones.

With regard to this clone: What it binds is unknown.

The assay was immunoSEQ multiplex PCR, and TCRdb's table has in-frame clones only and misses some. The repertoire holds roughly 80,000 clones, with roughly 80% as singletons. PCR or immunohistochemistry showed mismatch repair deficiency in every enrolled patient. TCRs were sequenced from a few patients responding to pembrolizumab. The sequenced sample was peripheral blood, obtained 12 weeks after starting pembrolizumab. The clonotype comes from an adult with mismatch repair-deficient cancer.

DNA of the CDR3: TGTGCCAGCAGCTCGGGAGTTGGGACTGAAGCTTTCTTT. Amino acids: CASSSGVGTEAFF. V is TRBV7-6 and J is TRBJ1-1; D unresolved. Germline lookup yields CDR1 SGHVS and CDR2 FNYEAQ. The V end lost 4 bases, the J end lost 5 bases, and 11 bases lay between the germline ends. CDR3 size: 13 residues.